The 21 T cell receptor beta chains presented below share a single source sample, sequenced in a study of technical replicates of blood from a few donors. The assay was immunoSEQ multiplex PCR, and TCRdb's table has in-frame clones only and misses some. In the table there are about 56,000 clones, roughly 95% of which are singletons. Sequenced input: PBMCs. These receptors all stem from a human donor in good health. Some clones in this sample may be carry-over from other donors' samples.

The chain uses TRBV12-5 and TRBJ1-4; D unclear. The J call may be in error: the DNA end matches TRBJ2-2 better. CDR1 and CDR2 from the germline V gene are LGHNT and FRNRAP. The CDR3 totals 12 residues. The CDR3 spells CASGFSYVELFF. CDR3 in DNA: TGTGCTAGTGGTTTTTCGTATGTGGAGCTGTTTTTT.

J is TRBJ1-6 and V is TRBV7-2; TRBD1 might be the D (6 bases). This CDR3 has 16 residues. Trimming took 5 bases from V and 6 from J, leaving 17 bases between them. Germline loops: CDR1 SGHTA, CDR2 FQGNSA. CDR3 bases: TGTGCCAGCAGCCAACAGGGACCATCCACTAATTCACCCCTCCACTTT. As protein: CASSQQGPSTNSPLHF. Supplemented by reference TRBV7-2 and TRBJ1-6, the full variable domain reads GAGVSQSPSNKVTEKGKDVELRCDPISGHTALYWYRQSLGQGLEFLIYFQGNSAPDKSGLPSDRFSAERTGGSVSTLTIQRTQQEDSAVYLCASSQQGPSTNSPLHFGNGTRLTVT.

The rearrangement joins TRBV5-1 to TRBJ1-1; 8 bases line up with TRBD1. J was trimmed by 8 bases and V by 0 bases; bases with no gene match: 9. This CDR3 is built from 15 residues. From germline, CDR1 is SGHRS and CDR2 YFSETQ. The CDR3 nucleotides are TGCGCCAGCAGCTTGGGGACAGGGCTGAACGAGGAAGCTTTCTTT. Protein product: CASSLGTGLNEEAFF.

The chain couples TRBV19 to TRBJ1-5; 7 nucleotides agree with TRBD1. The CDR3 has 17 amino acids. Trimming removed 7 bases from V and 5 bases from J; junction bases left unmatched: 17. The germline V gene has CDR1 LNHDA and CDR2 SQIVND (reference sequence). The CDR3 sequence: CASIPRITGTAYQPQHF. DNA for the CDR3: TGTGCCAGTATCCCGAGGATTACCGGGACAGCATATCAGCCCCAGCATTTT.

A single count supports this clone. The chain uses TRBV7-2 and TRBJ1-4; 10 nucleotides match TRBD1. Germline CDR1 is SGHTA and CDR2 is FQGNSA. The CDR3 has 14 residues. With V trimmed by 6 bases and J by 7 bases, 5 bases remained unmatched. CDR3 loop: CASRVGQGVEKLFF. In nucleotides, the CDR3 is TGTGCCAGCAGAGTAGGACAGGGGGTTGAAAAACTGTTTTTT.

The rearrangement joins TRBV25-1 to TRBJ2-2, with 8 bases fitting TRBD1. The CDR3 extends over 15 amino acids. Trimming took 3 bases from V and 4 from J; bases not matched to a gene: 4. CDR1 is MGHDK and CDR2 is SYGVNS in the germline V gene. The CDR3 sequence: CASSDPTGATGELFF. The CDR3 DNA follows: TGTGCCAGCAGTGACCCGACAGGGGCCACCGGGGAGCTGTTTTTT.

The CDR3 reads CSVVTGGEQFF. CDR3 DNA: TGCAGCGTTGTAACAGGGGGTGAGCAGTTCTTC. J is TRBJ2-1 and V is TRBV29-1; 8 bases agree with TRBD1. The CDR3 has 11 residues. The V gene's germline CDR1 is SQVTM and CDR2 ANQGSEA. V shed 4 bases, J shed 9 bases, and the junction held 2 bases outside the gene matches.

The rearrangement joins TRBV9 to TRBJ2-7, with D unresolved. The germline V and J ends were trimmed by 2 bases and 2 bases, with 14 bases remaining between them. The CDR3 length is 15 residues. In germline, CDR1 is SGDLS, CDR2 YYNGEE. CDR3 nucleotides: TGTGCCAGCAGCGTCAGCGACGCCGGTGCCTACGAGCAGTACTTC. Translation: CASSVSDAGAYEQYF.

The chain is built from TRBV7-3 and TRBJ2-1, with D possibly matching TRBD2 (6 bases). The CDR3 spans 14 residues. Germline assignment: CDR1 SGHTA and CDR2 FQGTGA. V lost 2 bases and J 8 bases, leaving 13 bases between the germline ends. CDR3 coding DNA: TGTGCCAGCAGCTTAGCGGGAACCATCGATGAGCAGTTCTTC. Translating it yields CASSLAGTIDEQFF.

The chain uses TRBV5-1 and TRBJ1-2; 7 bases are a match to TRBD1. The CDR3 contains 13 residues. The V segment lost 4 bases and the J segment 2 bases; nucleotides outside the gene matches: 2. Germline V CDR1 and CDR2: SGHRS, YFSETQ. The CDR3 spells CASSETGNYGYTF. As DNA, the CDR3 is TGCGCCAGCAGCGAGACAGGGAACTATGGCTACACCTTC.

The chain employs TRBV4-2 and TRBJ2-5, with a weak D call TRBD2 (6 bases). The CDR3 contains 15 residues. The V and J ends lost 0 bases and 4 bases respectively, with 12 bases between them. Germline loops: CDR1 LGHNA, CDR2 YNFKEQ. The DNA for the CDR3 is TGTGCCAGCAGCCAAGATCAAGGGACTGCAGAGACCCAGTACTTC. Residues: CASSQDQGTAETQYF.

In this sample, this clone turned up once. The gene calls are TRBV5-1 and TRBJ2-2, with D tentatively TRBD1 (5 bases). CDR3 length equals 14 residues. Trimming took 3 bases from V and 2 from J, leaving 8 bases between them. The germline CDR1 and CDR2 sequences are SGHRS and YFSETQ. The CDR3 reads CASSSTGNTGELFF. The CDR3, as DNA: TGCGCCAGCAGCTCCACAGGAAACACCGGGGAGCTGTTTTTT.

The gene calls are TRBV4-2 and TRBJ1-2, with 7 bases that match TRBD1. There are 17 residues in the CDR3. The germline V gene encodes CDR1 LGHNA and CDR2 YNFKEQ. With V trimmed by 3 bases and J by 4 bases, 14 bases remained unmatched. The CDR3: CASSQTMRTGDGYGYTF. CDR3 in DNA: TGTGCCAGCAGCCAGACGATGCGTACAGGGGACGGCTATGGCTACACCTTC.

This chain joins TRBV7-9 and TRBJ2-3; 8 bases align to TRBD1. The trim removed 1 base at V and 4 bases at J, leaving 1 base unmatched. The CDR3 sequence is 14 residues long. Germline V lookup: CDR1 SEHNR, CDR2 FQNEAQ (reference sequence). CDR3 in DNA: TGTGCCAGCAGCTTAGGACAGGGGTCAGATACGCAGTATTTT. The encoded protein is CASSLGQGSDTQYF.

The chain recombines TRBV2 with TRBJ1-1; TRBD1 matches 7 bases. The J segment lost 2 bases and the V segment lost 8 bases, leaving 5 bases of the junction unmatched. The CDR3 has 13 residues. CDR1 and CDR2 (germline): SNHLY, FYNNEI. This chain's CDR3 is CASSRQGNTEAFF. The DNA for the CDR3 is TGTGCCAGCTCTCGACAGGGTAACACTGAAGCTTTCTTT.

The genes are TRBV27 and TRBJ1-6, with TRBD1 as a possible D gene (5 bases). This CDR3 region has 17 residues. CDR1 MNHEY and CDR2 SMNVEV come from the germline V gene (reference sequence). Trimming took 2 bases from V and 5 from J, leaving 16 bases between them. The CDR3 loop is CASSLRMAGWDNSPLHF. CDR3 DNA sequence: TGTGCCAGCAGTTTAAGAATGGCAGGGTGGGATAATTCACCCCTCCACTTT.

The rearrangement links TRBV2 to TRBJ1-1, with a weak D call TRBD1 (6 bases). V was shortened by 6 bases and J by 4 bases, with 18 bases between the two germline ends. The CDR3 covers 15 residues. Germline CDR1 reads SNHLY; CDR2 reads FYNNEI. CDR3 in amino acids: CASSGRGARGTEAFF. CDR3 nucleotide sequence: TGTGCCAGCAGCGGTCGGGGGGCGCGAGGCACTGAAGCTTTCTTT. Full variable domain (rest looked up from reference TRBV2 and TRBJ1-1): EPEVTQTPSHQVTQMGQEVILRCVPISNHLYFYWYRQILGQKVEFLVSFYNNEISEKSEIFDDQFSVERPDGSNFTLKIRSTKLEDSAMYFCASSGRGARGTEAFFGQGTRLTVV.

This rearrangement joins TRBV7-6 to TRBJ2-1; 8 positions match TRBD2. The V gene's germline CDR1 is SGHVS and CDR2 FNYEAQ. Trimming at V came to 5 bases and at J to 5 bases, leaving 11 bases not matched to a gene. The CDR3 runs to 16 residues. The CDR3 loop reads CASSRLGGGSHNEQFF. CDR3 in DNA: TGTGCCAGCAGCCGACTGGGCGGGGGGAGCCACAATGAGCAGTTCTTC.

The chain has TRBV29-1 and TRBJ2-6, with 7 bases aligning to TRBD1. Germline CDR1 SQVTM, CDR2 ANQGSEA. The V and J ends lost 2 bases and 4 bases, in that order; junction bases with no gene match: 5. The CDR3 runs to 15 residues. This chain's CDR3 is CSVELTGVGANVLTF. The CDR3, as DNA: TGCAGCGTTGAACTAACAGGGGTCGGGGCCAACGTCCTGACTTTC.

The chain uses TRBV12-5 and TRBJ1-2; perhaps TRBD1 as D (6 bases). The germline V and J ends were trimmed by 3 bases and 4 bases, with 15 bases remaining between them. The CDR3 consists of 15 residues. CDR1 and CDR2 from the germline V gene are LGHNT and FRNRAP. DNA for the CDR3: TGTGCTAGTGGTTTTGGGGGGGCGCAGGGCTATGGCTACACCTTC. This encodes CASGFGGAQGYGYTF.

The gene calls are TRBV27 and TRBJ2-7; 9 bases map to TRBD2. The ends lost 6 bases at V and 6 bases at J; junction bases unmatched: 6. Germline CDR1 reads MNHEY; CDR2 reads SMNVEV (reference sequence). The length of the CDR3 is 13 residues. CDR3 bases: TGTGCCAGCAGCGCGGGGGGGCCGGGCGAGCAGTACTTC. As protein: CASSAGGPGEQYF.